The source of this T cell receptor (beta chain) is a study of molecular identifiers for immune sequencing clone quantification. The sample holds many counts of this clonotype. Its antigen is currently unknown. Based on a CD8+CD4-CCR7+CD45RA+ profile, naive CD8 T cells were sorted. TCRdb redid the calling of the PCR reads with MiXCR, one entry per CDR3 protein. In the table there are under 800,000 distinct CDR3 sequences, 25% of which are singletons. Study results and caveats: It was shown that clones above 20 RNA copies held over 98% of effector molecules, but under 1% in naive cells.

The CDR3 is 12 residues long. Germline values: CDR1 SQVTM, CDR2 ANQGSEA. Trimming removed 8 bases from V and 7 bases from J, with 15 bases in between. The TCR originated in a human donor in good health. Some libraries in this study had Jurkat cell RNA spiked in. Material for sequencing was naive CD8+ T cells from blood, with Jurkat cell RNA spiked in. Documented subset: FACS-sorted CD8+CD4-CCR7+CD45RA+ naive T cells. The V call is TRBV29-1, the J call TRBJ2-1; a weak D match, TRBD2 (6 bases). The CDR3 loop is CSSRDSPNEQFF. The CDR3 region has the DNA TGCAGCTCCCGGGACTCTCCTAATGAGCAGTTCTTC.